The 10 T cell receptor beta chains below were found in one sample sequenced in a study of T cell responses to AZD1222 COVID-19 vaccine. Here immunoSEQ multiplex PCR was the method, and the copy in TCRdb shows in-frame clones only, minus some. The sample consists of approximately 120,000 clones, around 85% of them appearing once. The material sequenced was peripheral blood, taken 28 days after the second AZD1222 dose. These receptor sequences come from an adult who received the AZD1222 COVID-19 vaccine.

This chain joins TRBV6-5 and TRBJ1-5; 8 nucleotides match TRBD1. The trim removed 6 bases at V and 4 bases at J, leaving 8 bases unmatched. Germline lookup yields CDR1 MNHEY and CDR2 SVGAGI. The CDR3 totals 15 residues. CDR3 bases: TGTGCCAGCAGACCCGGACAGGGACTAAATCAGCCCCAGCATTTT. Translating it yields CASRPGQGLNQPQHF.

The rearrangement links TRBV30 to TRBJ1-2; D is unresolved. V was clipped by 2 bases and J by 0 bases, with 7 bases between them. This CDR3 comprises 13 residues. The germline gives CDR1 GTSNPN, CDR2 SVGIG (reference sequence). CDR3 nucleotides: TGTGCCTGGAGTACCTCTGCTAACTATGGCTACACCTTC. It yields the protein CAWSTSANYGYTF.

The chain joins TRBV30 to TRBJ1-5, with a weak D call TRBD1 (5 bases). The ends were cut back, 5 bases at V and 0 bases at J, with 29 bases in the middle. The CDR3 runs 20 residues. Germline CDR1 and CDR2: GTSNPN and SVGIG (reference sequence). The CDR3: CAWDFARVPTRGYSNQPQHF. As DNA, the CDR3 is TGTGCCTGGGATTTCGCGAGGGTCCCAACTAGGGGATATAGCAATCAGCCCCAGCATTTT.

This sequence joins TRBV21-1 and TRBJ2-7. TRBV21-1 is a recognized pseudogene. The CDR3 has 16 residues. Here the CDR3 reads CASESPWAGTSYEQYF. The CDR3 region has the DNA TGTGCCAGCGAATCACCGTGGGCAGGGACCTCCTACGAGCAGTACTTC.

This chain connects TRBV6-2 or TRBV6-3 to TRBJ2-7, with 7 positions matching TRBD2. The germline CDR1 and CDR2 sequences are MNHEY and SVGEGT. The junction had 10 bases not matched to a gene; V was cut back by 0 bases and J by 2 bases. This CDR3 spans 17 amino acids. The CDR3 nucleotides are TGTGCCAGCAGTTACTCGGGGGGGATTAAGAACGCCTACGAGCAGTACTTC. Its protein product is CASSYSGGIKNAYEQYF.

The CDR3 loop reads CASSERGRTSGNTIYF. DNA of the CDR3: TGTGCCAGCAGCGAGCGGGGGCGCACCTCTGGAAACACCATATATTTT. This sequence joins TRBV9 and TRBJ1-3; D perhaps matches TRBD1 (6 bases). Trimming stripped 3 bases from V and 0 bases from J, with 13 bases between. The germline CDR1 and CDR2 sequences are SGDLS and YYNGEE. The CDR3 is 16 residues long.

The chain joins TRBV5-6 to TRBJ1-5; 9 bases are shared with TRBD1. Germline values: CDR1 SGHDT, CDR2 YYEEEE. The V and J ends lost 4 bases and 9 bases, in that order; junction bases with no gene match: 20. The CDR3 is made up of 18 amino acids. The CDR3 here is CASSPREVGTGSPGPQHF. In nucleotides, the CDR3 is TGTGCCAGCAGCCCACGGGAAGTCGGGACAGGGTCCCCAGGGCCCCAGCATTTT.

CDR3 DNA: TGTGCCATCAGTGATGAGGGGATCTCTGGAAACACCATATATTTT. Translating it yields CAISDEGISGNTIYF. The chain carries TRBV10-3 and TRBJ1-3; D is possibly TRBD1 (5 bases). Germline lookup yields CDR1 ENHRY and CDR2 SYGVKD. The CDR3 sequence is 15 residues long. V lost 3 bases to trimming and J lost 0 bases, with 9 bases between them.

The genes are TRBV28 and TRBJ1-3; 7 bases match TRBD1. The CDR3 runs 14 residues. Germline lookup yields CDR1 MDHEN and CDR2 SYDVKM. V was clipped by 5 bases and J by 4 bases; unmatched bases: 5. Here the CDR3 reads CASSRSGGGNTIYF. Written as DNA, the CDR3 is TGTGCCAGCAGTCGTTCAGGGGGAGGAAACACCATATATTTT.

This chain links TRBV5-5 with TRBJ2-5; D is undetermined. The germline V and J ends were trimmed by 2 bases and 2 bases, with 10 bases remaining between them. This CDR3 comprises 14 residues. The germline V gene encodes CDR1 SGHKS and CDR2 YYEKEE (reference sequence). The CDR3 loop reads CASSFLQLQETQYF. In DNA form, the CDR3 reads TGTGCCAGCAGCTTTCTCCAGCTGCAAGAGACCCAGTACTTC.